This T cell receptor beta chain was captured in a study of response to subunit inactivated influenza vaccine. Points from the study as a whole: Few new T cells, the authors suggested, are recruited by each seasonal influenza vaccination.

Only a few counts were recorded for this clonotype. Its specificity is not known. The ends lost 2 bases at V and 4 bases at J; junction bases unmatched: 8. The length of the CDR3 is 17 residues. Germline assignment: CDR1 SGHTA and CDR2 FQGNSA. Via MiXCR, TCRdb re-called the RT-PCR reads, giving one row per CDR3 protein. The sample yields 800,000 to 1,000,000 distinct CDR3 sequences, around 20% seen once. This sample comprised PBMCs from blood, obtained roughly 5 days after vaccination. The receptor was derived from a man between 50 and 59 years old who received an inactivated influenza vaccine. The chain joins TRBV7-2 to TRBJ2-1; 10 nucleotides agree with TRBD2. CDR3 sequence reads: CASSLKRGLATYNEQFF. CDR3 bases: TGTGCCAGCAGCTTAAAACGGGGACTAGCGACTTACAATGAGCAGTTCTTC.